What follows are 5 T cell receptor beta chains derived from one specimen sequenced in a study of cytomegalovirus exposure and HLA in healthy donors. PCR amplification relied on 60 Vbeta primers (plus 13 Jbeta primers). Sequenced by immunoSEQ multiplex PCR; TCRdb stores in-frame clones only, minus some. The sample records 74,000 or so clones, 79% being singletons. Sequenced material: PBMCs. These receptors came from a middle-aged woman in good health and CMV-seropositive.

In its sample, this clone was seen once. The chain links TRBV9 to TRBJ2-5; 13 nucleotides agree with TRBD2. Losses at the gene ends were 2 bases for V and 4 bases for J; bases not matched to a gene: 5. Per germline, CDR1 SGDLS and CDR2 YYNGEE. The CDR3 loop spans 16 amino acids. The CDR3, as DNA: TGTGCCAGCAGCGTTACTAGCGGGGGGGTTGGAGAGACCCAGTACTTC. Residues: CASSVTSGGVGETQYF.

The gene calls are TRBV13 and TRBJ1-2; 7 positions match TRBD1. The CDR3 is 15 residues long. Germline V gene data show CDR1 as PRHDT and CDR2 as FYEKMQ (reference sequence). Trimming took 3 bases from V and 4 from J; bases not matched to a gene: 8. CDR3 DNA: TGTGCCAGCAGCTTCAAGACAGGGAAGGTCTATGGCTACACCTTC. This encodes CASSFKTGKVYGYTF.

The rearrangement uses TRBV30 and TRBJ2-1; the match to TRBD2 covers 7 bases. The length of the CDR3 is 16 residues. Germline assignment: CDR1 GTSNPN and CDR2 SVGIG (reference sequence). V was pared by 2 bases and J by 7 bases, with 14 bases of the junction left unmatched. The CDR3 bases are TGTGCCTGGAGTTCAGCGCGGCTAGCGGTCCGGAATGAGCAGTTCTTC. This gives the protein CAWSSARLAVRNEQFF. Combining the CDR3 with reference TRBV30 and TRBJ2-1 gives the whole variable domain SQTIHQWPATLVQPVGSPLSLECTVEGTSNPNLYWYRQAAGRGLQLLFYSVGIGQISSEVPQNLSASRPQDRQFILSSKKLLLSDSGFYLCAWSSARLAVRNEQFFGPGTRLTVL.

The J gene is TRBJ1-4, the V gene TRBV5-1, with D uncertain. V was shortened by 4 bases and J by 7 bases, with 11 bases between the two germline ends. Looked up from germline, CDR1 is SGHRS and CDR2 is YFSETQ. The CDR3 is made up of 13 amino acids. In nucleotides, the CDR3 is TGCGCCAGCAGCGGCAGCAGCGGTGAAAAACTGTTTTTT. It yields the protein CASSGSSGEKLFF.

This clone was picked up a small number of times. The chain recombines TRBV4-1 with TRBJ1-2; 7 bases line up with TRBD1. Germline CDR1 is MGHRA and CDR2 is YSYEKL. V trimming: 2 bases; J trimming: 4 bases; junction bases outside the gene matches: 16. This CDR3 has 18 residues. DNA for the CDR3: TGCGCCAGCAGCCAACTGCTGGACAGGCGGCAATTGTTCTATGGCTACACCTTC. This sequence encodes CASSQLLDRRQLFYGYTF.